Shown below are 13 T cell receptor beta chains from a single sample sequenced in a study of Graves' ophthalmopathy and Graves' hyperthyroidism. Investigators amplified TCR beta CDR3 regions from RNA transcripts. In the first round, RT-PCR was carried out with HTBI primers, and a multiplex PCR formed the second round. TCRdb used MiXCR to reprocess the multiplex PCR reads, holding one entry per CDR3 protein. The table lists roughly 400,000 distinct CDR3 sequences, around 20% of them singletons. The sequenced sample consisted of peripheral blood. These receptors all come from a woman aged 18-29 years with Graves' ophthalmopathy.

The sample holds many counts of this clonotype. J is TRBJ2-7 and V is TRBV20-1, with a tentative D call TRBD1 (6 bases). Germline V gene data show CDR1 as DFQATT and CDR2 as SNEGSKA (reference sequence). This CDR3 spans 14 amino acids. V lost 5 bases and J 3 bases, leaving 17 bases between the germline ends. CDR3 loop: CSARTTGSHYEQYF. The CDR3, as DNA: TGCAGTGCTCGGACAACAGGGTCCCACTACGAGCAGTACTTC.

This clonotype was recorded many times. The V call is TRBV12-3 or TRBV12-4, the J call TRBJ2-7, with 11 positions matching TRBD1. Losses at the gene ends were 5 bases for V and 9 bases for J; bases not matched to a gene: 12. This CDR3 contains 15 residues. The CDR3: CASSTRDRGAPGQYF. CDR3 DNA: TGTGCCAGCAGTACTAGGGACAGGGGGGCTCCGGGGCAGTACTTC.

At least ten counts were recorded for this clonotype. The genes are TRBV5-1 and TRBJ1-1, with unresolved D. The V and J ends lost 0 bases and 4 bases respectively, with 4 bases between them. The CDR3 loop spans 12 amino acids. Germline V gives CDR1 SGHRS, CDR2 YFSETQ. The CDR3 loop reads CASSLETTEAFF. For the CDR3, the DNA is TGCGCCAGCAGCTTGGAAACCACTGAAGCTTTCTTT.

This clonotype has a count of ten or more. The J gene is TRBJ1-5, the V gene TRBV10-3; D is ambiguous. Trimming cost V 2 bases and J 3 bases, with 8 bases left between them. This CDR3 has 14 residues. The germline V gene has CDR1 ENHRY and CDR2 SYGVKD. The CDR3 protein is CAISEDRNNQPQHF. The CDR3 nucleotides read TGTGCCATCAGTGAGGATCGGAACAATCAGCCCCAGCATTTT.

As concerns this clonotype: Relative to the germline gene, one junction end is altered; a read error may explain this. The chain combines TRBV12-3 or TRBV12-4 with TRBJ1-6; D gene ambiguous. This CDR3 comprises 15 residues. DNA of the CDR3: TGTGCCAGCAGTCCGGATGGCCGGGAAAATTCGCCCCTCCACTTT. Its protein is CASSPDGRENSPLHF.

Ten or more counts support this clonotype. The V call is TRBV12-3 or TRBV12-4, the J call TRBJ1-1; D remains ambiguous. The CDR3 runs to 13 residues. V was pared by 10 bases and J by 1 base, with 13 bases between. CDR3 sequence (DNA): TGTGCCATTCGTCTGGGCGAGAACACTGAAGCTTTCTTT. This encodes CAIRLGENTEAFF.

The chain combines TRBV10-3 with TRBJ2-4; no reliable D call. TRBJ1-2 matches the DNA end more closely, so the J call is doubtful. The germline gives CDR1 ENHRY, CDR2 SYGVKD. This CDR3 spans 13 amino acids. CDR3: CAISESLPAGYTF. CDR3 coding DNA: TGTGCCATCAGTGAGTCGCTTCCTGCAGGCTACACCTTC.

The V gene is TRBV19, the J gene TRBJ1-5, with D unclear. V lost 0 bases, J lost 4 bases, and 13 bases lay in between. Germline CDR1 and CDR2: LNHDA and SQIVND (reference sequence). This CDR3 is 16 amino acids long. The DNA for the CDR3 is TGTGCCAGTAGTATAGAAGGCTTGAGGGCAAATCAGCCCCAGCATTTT. This sequence encodes CASSIEGLRANQPQHF.

This clonotype was picked up many times. This chain uses TRBV7-2 with TRBJ1-6, with TRBD1 matching over 8 bases. Per the germline V gene, CDR1 is SGHTA and CDR2 is FQGNSA. V lost 5 bases to trimming and J lost 9 bases; unmatched junction nucleotides: 0. The CDR3 loop spans 12 amino acids. The chain's CDR3 is CASSQGASPLHF. CDR3 DNA sequence: TGTGCCAGCAGCCAGGGGGCTTCACCCCTCCACTTT.

V gene TRBV28 combines with J gene TRBJ1-2, with a tentative D call TRBD1 (5 bases). Trimming removed 7 bases from V and 8 bases from J, with 17 bases in between. The germline gives CDR1 MDHEN, CDR2 SYDVKM. This CDR3 spans 13 amino acids. The DNA for the CDR3 is TGTGCCAGCATCTCGGACACAAAAGAAGGCTACACCTTC. This encodes CASISDTKEGYTF.

This clonotype was seen repeatedly, ten times or more. V and J are TRBV18 and TRBJ2-6; D remains unclear. The CDR3 runs 15 residues. The V end lost 3 bases, the J end lost 0 bases, and 6 bases lay between the germline ends. Germline V lookup: CDR1 KGHSH, CDR2 LQKENI. The CDR3 DNA sequence: TGTGCCAGCTCACCCAATTTCTCTGGGGCCAACGTCCTGACTTTC. Protein: CASSPNFSGANVLTF.

The chain recombines TRBV6-4 with TRBJ1-2; unclear D gene. This CDR3 comprises 13 residues. V dropped 3 bases and J dropped 8 bases, with 13 bases sitting between them. In germline, CDR1 is MRHNA, CDR2 SNTAGT. The CDR3 sequence is CASSDPGSGGYTF. The CDR3 DNA is TGTGCCAGCAGTGATCCCGGATCGGGAGGCTACACCTTC.

With respect to this clonotype: It may be a read error: a sequence one base away is much more abundant. The chain joins TRBV18 to TRBJ1-2; D is unclear. Germline CDR1 reads KGHSH; CDR2 reads LQKENI. The CDR3 contains 15 residues. CDR3 nucleotide sequence: TGTGCCAGCTCACCACCCCGTTTAGAAAACTATGACTACACCTTC. It codes for CASSPPRLENYDYTF. The entire variable domain, with the rest obtained from reference TRBV18 and TRBJ1-2, is as follows: NAGVMQNPRHLVRRRGQEARLRCSPMKGHSHVYWYRQLPEEGLKFMVYLQKENIIDESGMPKERFSAEFPKEGPSILRIQQVVRGDSAAYFCASSPPRLENYDYTFGSGTRLTVV.